Shown below are 27 T cell receptor beta chains from a single sample sequenced in a study of shared clonotypes between healthy human individuals. TCRdb's table, derived via immunoSEQ multiplex PCR, lists solely in-frame clones and lacks some. The sample lists over a million clones; about 80% were seen once. Sequenced input: memory CD4+ T cells from PBMCs. Subset specified: CD45RA-negative fraction. The receptors stem from a man aged 18 to 35 in good health. Some clones in this sample may be carry-over from other donors' samples.

The genes are TRBV5-6 and TRBJ2-2; D remains ambiguous. CDR1 is SGHDT and CDR2 is YYEEEE in the germline V gene. V lost 4 bases and J 5 bases, leaving 12 bases between the germline ends. This CDR3 spans 14 amino acids. CDR3 coding DNA: TGTGCCAGCAGCCACTACCTCGGGACCGGGGAGCTGTTTTTT. Protein sequence: CASSHYLGTGELFF.

This CDR3 reads CASSQNDGMNTEAFF. The CDR3 DNA follows: TGTGCCAGCAGCCAGAACGACGGAATGAACACTGAAGCTTTCTTT. This chain joins TRBV5-5 and TRBJ1-1; no firm D call. Looked up from germline, CDR1 is SGHKS and CDR2 is YYEKEE (reference sequence). This CDR3 has 15 residues. With 4 bases removed from V and 0 bases from J, the gap between germline ends came to 13 bases.

This chain joins TRBV15 and TRBJ1-4; D unclear. Germline CDR1 is LNHNV and CDR2 is YYDKDF (reference sequence). The CDR3 has 17 residues. V shed 0 bases and J shed 8 bases, with 19 bases lying between them. The CDR3 DNA follows: TGTGCCACCAGCAGAGATTCCCGCGTTTTGCACAAGGAAAAACTGTTTTTT. It translates to CATSRDSRVLHKEKLFF.

This clone was seen a handful of times. The rearrangement links TRBV7-8 to TRBJ1-5; D is undetermined. V lost 1 base and J 5 bases, leaving 6 bases between the germline ends. The CDR3 length is 13 residues. Germline CDR1 and CDR2: SGHVS and FQNEAQ. CDR3 loop: CASSLGLDQPQHF. The CDR3 region has the DNA TGTGCCAGCAGCTTAGGTCTAGATCAGCCCCAGCATTTT.

CDR3 region: CASSSGGRGGWTQYF. CDR3 DNA: TGTGCCAGCAGCTCGGGTGGTCGGGGGGGTTGGACCCAGTACTTC. V is TRBV7-9 and J is TRBJ2-5; TRBD2 matches at 8 bases. The CDR3 runs 15 residues. V was clipped by 4 bases and J by 7 bases; unmatched bases: 11. Germline V lookup: CDR1 SEHNR, CDR2 FQNEAQ (reference sequence).

The genes are TRBV7-8 and TRBJ1-5, with 12 bases that match TRBD1. The CDR3 extends over 15 amino acids. The trim removed 3 bases at V and 5 bases at J, leaving 2 bases unmatched. Germline loops: CDR1 SGHVS, CDR2 FQNEAQ. The CDR3 region has the DNA TGTGCCAGCAGCTTGGGGACAGGGGGCCATCAGCCCCAGCATTTT. It specifies CASSLGTGGHQPQHF.

This clone was recorded many times. Other DNA sequences in this sample translate to the same CDR3. This rearrangement joins TRBV29-1 to TRBJ1-1, with D tentatively TRBD1 (6 bases). The germline CDR1 and CDR2 sequences are SQVTM and ANQGSEA. This CDR3 region has 14 residues. Trimming took 5 bases from V and 5 from J, leaving 18 bases between them. CDR3 coding DNA: TGCAGCGTTTTGTCGGCCGCAGGGGCTACTGAAGCTTTCTTT. Translation: CSVLSAAGATEAFF.

V usage is TRBV7-9 and J usage is TRBJ1-1; no reliable D call. Trimming stripped 6 bases from V and 3 bases from J, with 17 bases between. This CDR3 is 15 amino acids long. Germline loops: CDR1 SEHNR, CDR2 FQNEAQ (reference sequence). CDR3 loop: CASRNPDVGDTEAFF. CDR3 nucleotide sequence: TGTGCCAGCAGGAACCCTGATGTTGGGGACACTGAAGCTTTCTTT.

This clone turned up a few times. The J gene is TRBJ1-1, the V gene TRBV11-2; no clear D. CDR1 is SGHAT and CDR2 is FQNNGV in the germline V gene. The ends were cut back, 1 base at V and 6 bases at J, with 9 bases in the middle. CDR3 length equals 13 residues. The CDR3 is CASSLAFASEAFF. The CDR3 DNA follows: TGTGCCAGCAGCTTAGCCTTCGCTTCTGAAGCTTTCTTT.

This chain connects TRBV19 to TRBJ1-5, with D possibly TRBD1 on 5 matching bases. Germline CDR1 and CDR2: LNHDA and SQIVND (reference sequence). The CDR3 covers 15 residues. V shed 1 base and J shed 3 bases, with 10 bases lying between them. The CDR3 nucleotides read TGTGCCAGTAGTATAGGGGGCGGACACAATCAGCCCCAGCATTTT. It yields the protein CASSIGGGHNQPQHF.

The rearrangement joins TRBV10-3 to TRBJ2-1; no reliable D call. CDR1 is ENHRY and CDR2 is SYGVKD in the germline V gene. The CDR3 covers 13 residues. Trimming took 0 bases from V and 4 from J, leaving 4 bases between them. The CDR3 sequence is CAISESDYNEQFF. The CDR3 DNA is TGTGCCATCAGTGAGTCTGATTACAATGAGCAGTTCTTC.

This clone occurred a few times. This chain joins TRBV10-3 and TRBJ2-2; D is unclear. The V gene lost 3 bases and the J gene lost 3 bases, with 11 bases spanning the gap. CDR3 length: 15 residues. Per the germline V gene, CDR1 is ENHRY and CDR2 is SYGVKD. CDR3 in amino acids: CAISESNPYTGELFF. CDR3 DNA: TGTGCCATCAGTGAATCGAACCCGTACACCGGGGAGCTGTTTTTT.

Worth noting for this clone: This may arise from a read error, as a much more abundant clone is one base away. J is TRBJ2-7 and V is TRBV27; 7 nucleotides match TRBD1. The germline CDR1 and CDR2 sequences are MNHEY and SMNVEV (reference sequence). CDR3 length: 15 amino acids. V lost 5 bases to trimming and J lost 0 bases; unmatched junction nucleotides: 7. In DNA, the CDR3 is TGTGCCAGCAGTCCCGGGACAGCCTCCTCCTACGAGCAGTACTTC. This translates into CASSPGTASSYEQYF.

The V gene is TRBV15, the J gene TRBJ1-1; a weak D match, TRBD1 (6 bases). V lost 0 bases and J lost 3, with 14 bases in between. CDR1 and CDR2 (germline): LNHNV, YYDKDF (reference sequence). CDR3 size: 16 residues. CDR3 coding DNA: TGTGCCACCAGCAGAGATCCAACCAGGGGCCACACTGAAGCTTTCTTT. It yields the protein CATSRDPTRGHTEAFF.

The chain couples TRBV5-1 to TRBJ1-3, with TRBD1 as a possible D gene (5 bases). Germline CDR1 SGHRS, CDR2 YFSETQ. The CDR3 has 15 amino acids. V lost 0 bases and J 2 bases, leaving 9 bases between the germline ends. DNA of the CDR3: TGCGCCAGCAGCTTGGATGGGGGAACTGGAAACACCATATATTTT. As protein: CASSLDGGTGNTIYF.

This chain uses TRBV4-2 with TRBJ1-2; maybe TRBD1 (5 bases). The V gene lost 5 bases and the J gene lost 6 bases, with 19 bases spanning the gap. The CDR3 has 15 residues. The germline gives CDR1 LGHNA, CDR2 YNFKEQ. CDR3 sequence (DNA): TGTGCCAGCAGCTATCAGCTACAGTCCAGGGATGGCTACACCTTC. Translation: CASSYQLQSRDGYTF.

This sequence joins TRBV9 and TRBJ1-2; no clear D. The CDR3 consists of 13 residues. The germline V gene encodes CDR1 SGDLS and CDR2 YYNGEE. Trimming pared 0 bases from V and 8 bases from J, leaving 11 bases between. The DNA of the CDR3 is TGTGCCAGCAGCGTAGAGGCGGAGGCGGGCTACACCTTC. Translated, it gives CASSVEAEAGYTF.

The V gene is TRBV5-5, the J gene TRBJ2-7; 7 bases are a match to TRBD1. From germline, CDR1 is SGHKS and CDR2 YYEKEE (reference sequence). V lost 6 bases and J lost 3; bases outside the gene matches: 9. The CDR3 is 14 amino acids. CDR3 bases: TGTGCCAGCACCCAGATCACAGGGGTCTACGAGCAGTACTTC. It translates to CASTQITGVYEQYF.

V and J are TRBV11-2 and TRBJ2-5; TRBD2 matches 7 bases. CDR1 is SGHAT, CDR2 FQNNGV, per germline. The CDR3 has 16 residues. Trimming took 4 bases from V and 2 from J; bases not matched to a gene: 10. CDR3 protein: CASSSWEGRLQETQYF. CDR3 bases: TGTGCCAGCAGCTCCTGGGAGGGGCGCCTTCAAGAGACCCAGTACTTC.

The chain is built from TRBV14 and TRBJ2-1; D uncertain. CDR1 and CDR2 from the germline V gene are SGHDN and FVKESK. Trimming took off 4 bases at V and 0 bases at J, with 13 bases between the two ends. The CDR3 sequence is 16 residues long. The CDR3 is CASSRYRQVSYNEQFF. The CDR3 DNA follows: TGTGCCAGCAGCCGGTACCGGCAAGTCTCCTACAATGAGCAGTTCTTC. The full variable domain, its missing parts supplied by reference TRBV14 and TRBJ2-1, is EAGVTQFPSHSVIEKGQTVTLRCDPISGHDNLYWYRRVMGKEIKFLLHFVKESKQDESGMPNNRFLAERTGGTYSTLKVQPAELEDSGVYFCASSRYRQVSYNEQFFGPGTRLTVL.

Of note for this clone: The same CDR3 also results from other DNA sequences found in this sample. The chain's CDR3 is CASSQQTGGSYEQYF. For the CDR3, the DNA is TGTGCCAGCAGCCAACAGACGGGAGGGTCCTACGAGCAGTACTTC. This chain joins TRBV14 and TRBJ2-7; 8 bases line up with TRBD2. Germline loops: CDR1 SGHDN, CDR2 FVKESK. The CDR3 extends over 15 amino acids. With 2 bases clipped from V and 1 base from J, the junction kept 4 bases outside the gene matches.

The chain employs TRBV7-2 and TRBJ1-3, with D possibly TRBD1 on 6 matching bases. There are 15 residues in the CDR3. The V and J ends lost 5 bases and 2 bases respectively, with 13 bases between them. Germline loops: CDR1 SGHTA, CDR2 FQGNSA. The CDR3 nucleotides read TGTGCCAGCAGCCCCGCTGGGACACCTGGAAACACCATATATTTT. Translation: CASSPAGTPGNTIYF.

This clone has just a few counts. The chain links TRBV25-1 to TRBJ2-7; TRBD1 matches at 7 bases. CDR1 is MGHDK and CDR2 is SYGVNS in the germline V gene. J was trimmed by 3 bases and V by 8 bases; bases with no gene match: 7. This CDR3 is built from 13 residues. CDR3 sequence: CASRGRGIYEQYF. CDR3 nucleotide sequence: TGTGCCAGCCGAGGCAGGGGGATCTACGAGCAGTACTTC.

This chain links TRBV10-3 with TRBJ2-1; D unresolved. There are 15 residues in the CDR3. CDR1 and CDR2 from the germline V gene are ENHRY and SYGVKD. The germline V and J ends were trimmed by 11 bases and 0 bases, with 17 bases remaining between them. The CDR3 DNA reads TGTGCCGTACGTCAACATACCAGCTCCTACAATGAGCAGTTCTTC. Residues: CAVRQHTSSYNEQFF.

A few counts support this clone. The rearrangement links TRBV5-1 to TRBJ1-2, with 10 bases lining up with TRBD1. V shed 7 bases, J shed 6 bases, and the junction held 12 bases outside the gene matches. CDR1 and CDR2 (germline): SGHRS, YFSETQ. The CDR3 totals 15 residues. The CDR3 loop reads CASGWTGGNPDGYTF. The CDR3 nucleotides are TGCGCCAGCGGATGGACAGGGGGAAACCCAGATGGCTACACCTTC. The complete variable domain, with remaining parts taken from reference TRBV5-1 and TRBJ1-2, reads KAGVTQTPRYLIKTRGQQVTLSCSPISGHRSVSWYQQTPGQGLQFLFEYFSETQRNKGNFPGRFSGRQFSNSRSEMNVSTLELGDSALYLCASGWTGGNPDGYTFGSGTRLTVV.

This chain links TRBV6-1 with TRBJ1-2, with D hard to call. The CDR3 is 16 residues long. V was pared by 2 bases and J by 4 bases, with 17 bases between. The germline V gene has CDR1 MNHNS and CDR2 SASEGT. The CDR3 is CASSESGSPGFYGYTF. The CDR3 DNA reads as TGTGCCAGCAGTGAAAGCGGATCCCCTGGCTTCTATGGCTACACCTTC.

The genes are TRBV2 and TRBJ1-1; D remains unclear. Germline CDR1 reads SNHLY; CDR2 reads FYNNEI. The CDR3 has 12 residues. V gave up 7 bases and J gave up 1 base, with 7 bases separating them. The CDR3, as DNA: TGTGCCAGCATGTGGACGAACACTGAAGCTTTCTTT. Protein sequence: CASMWTNTEAFF.